This T cell receptor beta chain derives from a study of blood T cells in healthy people across ages. Points from the study as a whole: The lack of PBMC sorting stopped any conclusive naive versus antigen-experienced comparison.

Looked up from germline, CDR1 is SQVTM and CDR2 is ANQGSEA. This CDR3 has 14 residues. Trimming stripped 4 bases from V and 8 bases from J, with 17 bases between. As regards this clonotype: What it binds is unknown. This clone may be a read error of a much larger clone one base away.

A second roughly 6 to 11 cycle PCR used barcoded and J-beta primers. Each cDNA molecule received a tag from a template-switch adaptor that had 12 random nucleotides. TCRdb redid the calling of the 5' RACE reads with MiXCR, one entry per CDR3 protein. Among hundreds of thousands of distinct CDR3 sequences listed, roughly 64% were seen once. V and J are TRBV29-1 and TRBJ1-4; no clear D gene. The sequencing input was blood. The clonotype originates from a man aged 25-45 years in good health. The CDR3 loop is CSVALTRVGEKLFF. The CDR3 bases are TGCAGCGTTGCGTTGACAAGGGTTGGGGAAAAACTGTTTTTT.